Sequencing of this TCR beta chain was carried out in a study of blood T cells in healthy people across ages. This CDR3 is built from 14 residues. CDR1 SQVTM and CDR2 ANQGSEA come from the germline V gene. V lost 4 bases, J lost 2 bases, and 6 bases stayed unmatched. A second PCR, run for about 7 to 11 cycles, used a sample-barcoded 5' primer plus a J-beta primer mix. TCRdb analysed the 5' RACE reads with MiXCR anew, one entry per CDR3 protein. The sample holds about 1.8 million distinct CDR3 sequences, approximately 50% seen once. The chain links TRBV29-1 to TRBJ2-3, with TRBD2 identical over 7 bases. The TCR originated in a woman between 40 and 55 years old in good health. Sequenced material: blood. The CDR3 spells CSVVPGTITDTQYF. Written as DNA, the CDR3 is TGCAGCGTTGTTCCAGGGACTATCACAGATACGCAGTATTTT.